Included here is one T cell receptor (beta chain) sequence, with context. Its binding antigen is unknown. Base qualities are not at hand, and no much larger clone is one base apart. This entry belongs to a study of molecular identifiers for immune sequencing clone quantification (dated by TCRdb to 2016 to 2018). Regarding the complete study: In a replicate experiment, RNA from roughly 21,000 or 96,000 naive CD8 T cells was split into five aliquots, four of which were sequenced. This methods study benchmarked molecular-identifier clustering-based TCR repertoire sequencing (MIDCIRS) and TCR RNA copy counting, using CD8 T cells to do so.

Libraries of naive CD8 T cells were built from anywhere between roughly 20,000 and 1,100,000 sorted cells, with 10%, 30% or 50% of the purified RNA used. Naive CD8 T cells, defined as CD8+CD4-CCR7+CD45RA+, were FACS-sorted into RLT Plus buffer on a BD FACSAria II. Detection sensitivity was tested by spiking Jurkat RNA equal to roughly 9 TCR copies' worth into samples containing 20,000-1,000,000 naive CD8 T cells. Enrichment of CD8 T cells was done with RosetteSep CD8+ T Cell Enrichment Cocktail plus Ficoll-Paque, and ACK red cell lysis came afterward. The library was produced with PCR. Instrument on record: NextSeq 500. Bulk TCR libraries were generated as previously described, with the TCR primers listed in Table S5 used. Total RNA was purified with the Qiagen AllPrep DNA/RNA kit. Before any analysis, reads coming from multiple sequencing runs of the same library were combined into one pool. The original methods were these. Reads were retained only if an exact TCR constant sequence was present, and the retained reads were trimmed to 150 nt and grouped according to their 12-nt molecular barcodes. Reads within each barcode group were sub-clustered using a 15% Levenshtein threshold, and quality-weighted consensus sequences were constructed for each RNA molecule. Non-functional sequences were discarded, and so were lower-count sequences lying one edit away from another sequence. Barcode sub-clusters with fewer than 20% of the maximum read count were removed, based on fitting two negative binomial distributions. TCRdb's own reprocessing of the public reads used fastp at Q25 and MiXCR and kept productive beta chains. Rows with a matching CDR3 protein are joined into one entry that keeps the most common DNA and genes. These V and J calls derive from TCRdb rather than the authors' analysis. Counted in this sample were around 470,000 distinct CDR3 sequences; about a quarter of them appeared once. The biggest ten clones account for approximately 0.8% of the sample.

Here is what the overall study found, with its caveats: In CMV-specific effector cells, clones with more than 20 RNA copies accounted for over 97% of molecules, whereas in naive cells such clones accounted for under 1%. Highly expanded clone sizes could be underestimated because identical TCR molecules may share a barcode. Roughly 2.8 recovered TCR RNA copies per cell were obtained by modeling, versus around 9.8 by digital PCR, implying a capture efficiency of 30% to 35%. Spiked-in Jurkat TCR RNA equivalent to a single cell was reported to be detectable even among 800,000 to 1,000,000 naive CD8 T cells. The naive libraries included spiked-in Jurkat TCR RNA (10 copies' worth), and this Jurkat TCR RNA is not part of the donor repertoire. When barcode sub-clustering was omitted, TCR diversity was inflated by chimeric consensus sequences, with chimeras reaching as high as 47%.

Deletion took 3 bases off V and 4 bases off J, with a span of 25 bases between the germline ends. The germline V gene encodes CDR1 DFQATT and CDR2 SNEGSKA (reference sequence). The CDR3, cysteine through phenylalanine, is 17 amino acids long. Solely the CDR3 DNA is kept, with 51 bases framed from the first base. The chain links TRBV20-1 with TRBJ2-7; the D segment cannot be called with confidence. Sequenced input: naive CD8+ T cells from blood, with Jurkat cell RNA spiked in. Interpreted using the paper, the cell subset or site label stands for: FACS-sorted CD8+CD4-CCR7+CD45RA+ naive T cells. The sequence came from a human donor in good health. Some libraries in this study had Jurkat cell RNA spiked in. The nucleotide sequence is TGCAGTGCTAGTATACAGAAGGACCGAAGTCTGGGATACGAGCAGTACTTC. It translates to CSASIQKDRSLGYEQYF.